This T cell receptor (beta chain) was captured in a study of CXCR3 chemokines and chemotherapy response in bladder cancer. TCRdb independently ran MiXCR on the PCR reads; one entry per CDR3 protein. This table has under 3,000 distinct CDR3 sequences, 15% to 20% appearing once. This clonotype was counted many times. CDR3 length: 13 residues. Trimming cost V 8 bases and J 0 bases, with 10 bases left between them. The sample was acquired from a patient whose treatment included neoadjuvant chemotherapy. The chain joins TRBV12-3 or TRBV12-4 to TRBJ1-1; the D gene is possibly TRBD1 (6 bases). The sequence came from a human donor with bladder cancer that responded to neoadjuvant chemotherapy. The CDR3 loop reads CASDGQMNTEAFF. CDR3 nucleotides: TGTGCCAGCGACGGACAGATGAACACTGAAGCTTTCTTT.